This T cell receptor (beta chain) is from a study of glioma-infiltrating T cells. V was clipped by 5 bases and J by 0 bases, with 10 bases between them. CDR1 SQVTM and CDR2 ANQGSEA come from the germline V gene. The CDR3 sequence is 13 residues long. General study findings and limits: CDR3 overlap between tissue and blood was very small. Tissue-blood divergence was below expectation in non-neoplastic patients, above in gliomas.

Comment on this clonotype: Its antigen is as yet unknown.

Amplification of TCR alpha and beta CDR3 regions from RNA used iRepertoire nested multiplex PCR. For one-step reverse transcription and amplification, about 90-400 ng of tissue mRNA or PBMC total RNA was used. TCRdb independently ran MiXCR on the multiplex PCR reads; one entry per CDR3 protein. The profile covers around 130,000 distinct CDR3 sequences, with 24% appearing a single time and 27% taken by the ten largest. This chain uses TRBV29-1 with TRBJ1-1, with TRBD1 as a possible D gene (6 bases). This receptor was identified in a human donor with low-grade glioma or glioblastoma, undergoing nonglioma brain surgery, or in good health (not recorded which). The sequencing input was glioma tissue, nonneoplastic brain tissue, or PBMCs (not recorded which). The CDR3 region is CSVTGLVNTEAFF. The CDR3, as DNA: TGCAGCGTTACAGGGTTAGTGAACACTGAAGCTTTCTTT.